This TCR beta chain derives from a study of blood T cell repertoires in COVID-19. In germline, CDR1 is SGDLS, CDR2 YYNGEE. V shed 1 base and J shed 6 bases, with 8 bases lying between them. The CDR3 is 13 amino acids. TCRdb's table, derived via immunoSEQ multiplex PCR, lists solely in-frame clones and lacks some. Of under 100,000 clones listed, 81% are singletons. The specimen was peripheral blood. The TCR originated in a man aged 80 or over with active or convalescent COVID-19. The V and J genes are TRBV9 and TRBJ2-1; D unclear. The CDR3 here is CASSVLSGNEQFF. CDR3 sequence (DNA): TGTGCCAGCAGCGTACTTTCGGGCAATGAGCAGTTCTTC.